This T cell receptor beta chain is drawn from a study of post-analysis software for immune sequencing data. Overall study context: The courses of disease that were included comprised relapsing-remitting, secondary progressive and progressive-relapsing multiple sclerosis. Whole-study findings and limits: Strong co-clustering by F measure was seen for same-batch samples. Among multiple sclerosis patients, normalized Chao1 diversity was significantly below that of controls. Patients carried five TRBV segments more frequently than controls did, and TRBV5-6, TRBV5-1 and TRBV20-1 were among them.

Sequencing libraries made from TCR beta cDNA carried unique molecular identifiers. Starting from roughly 1.1 to 9.2 million T cells, the study yielded approximately 460,000 cDNA molecules. TCRdb re-analysed the PCR reads in MiXCR, keeping a single row per CDR3 protein. Of some 370,000 distinct CDR3 sequences listed, 30% to 45% are singletons. This clonotype occurred a few times. What it binds is unknown. This CDR3 contains 12 residues. The V gene lost 3 bases and the J gene lost 4 bases, with 6 bases spanning the gap. Per germline, CDR1 SGHTA and CDR2 FQGNSA. The clonotype originates from a girl between 10 and 17 years old with multiple sclerosis. V gene TRBV7-2 combines with J gene TRBJ1-1; D is unresolved. The sample taken for sequencing was blood. CDR3 nucleotides: TGTGCCAGCAGCTTCTGGGCCACTGAAGCTTTCTTT. Translated: CASSFWATEAFF. The full variable domain, in which reference TRBV7-2 and TRBJ1-1 provide the parts outside the CDR3, is GAGVSQSPSNKVTEKGKDVELRCDPISGHTALYWYRQSLGQGLEFLIYFQGNSAPDKSGLPSDRFSAERTGGSVSTLTIQRTQQEDSAVYLCASSFWATEAFFGQGTRLTVV.